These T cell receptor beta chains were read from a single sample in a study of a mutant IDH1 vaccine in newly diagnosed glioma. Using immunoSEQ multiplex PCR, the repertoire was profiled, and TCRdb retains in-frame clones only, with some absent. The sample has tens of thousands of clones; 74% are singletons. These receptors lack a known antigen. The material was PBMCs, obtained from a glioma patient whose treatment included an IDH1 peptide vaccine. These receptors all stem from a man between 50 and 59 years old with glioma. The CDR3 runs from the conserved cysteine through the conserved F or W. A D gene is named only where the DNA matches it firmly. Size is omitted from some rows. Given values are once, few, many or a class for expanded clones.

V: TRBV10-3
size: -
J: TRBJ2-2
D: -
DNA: TGTGCCATCAGCCGAGGGAACACCGGGGAGCTGTTTTTT
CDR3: CAISRGNTGELFF

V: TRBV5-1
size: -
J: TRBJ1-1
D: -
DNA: TGCGCCAGCAGTTCTCGAACATCAGGGAACACTGAAGCTTTCTTT
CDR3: CASSSRTSGNTEAFF

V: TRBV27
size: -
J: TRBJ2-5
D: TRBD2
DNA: TGTGCCAGCAGCCCGAGGGGCGGGGGGGCGGAAAAGACCCAGTACTTC
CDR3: CASSPRGGGAEKTQYF

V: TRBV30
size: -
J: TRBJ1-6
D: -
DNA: TGTGCCTGGAGTGAGAAGTTGGATTCACCCCTCCACTTT
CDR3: CAWSEKLDSPLHF

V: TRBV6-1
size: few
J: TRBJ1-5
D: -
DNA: TGTGCCAGCAGCTCCCGGGATTACAATCAGCCCCAGCATTTT
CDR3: CASSSRDYNQPQHF

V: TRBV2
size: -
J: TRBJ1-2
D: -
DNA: TGTGCCAGCAGGCCCTCCTCTAGTGGTGGAGGCTACACCTTC
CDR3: CASRPSSSGGGYTF

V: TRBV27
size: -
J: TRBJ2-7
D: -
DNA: TGTGCCAGCAGTTCACAGCTGAGCTCCTACGAGCAGTACTTC
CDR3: CASSSQLSSYEQYF

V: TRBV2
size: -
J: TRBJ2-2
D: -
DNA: TGTGCCAGCAGTATACTGATTCCCGGGGAGCTGTTTTTT
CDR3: CASSILIPGELFF

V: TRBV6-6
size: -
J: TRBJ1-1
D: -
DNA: TGTGCCAGCAGTTTGCCAGAGAACACTGAAGCTTTCTTT
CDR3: CASSLPENTEAFF

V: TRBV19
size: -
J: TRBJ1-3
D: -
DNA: TGTGCCAGTAGTGCCCCGGGAAACACCATATATTTT
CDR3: CASSAPGNTIYF

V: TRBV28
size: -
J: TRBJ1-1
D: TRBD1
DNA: TGTGCCAGCAGTTCTCCGACAGGGGGCAACACTGAAGCTTTCTTT
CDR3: CASSSPTGGNTEAFF

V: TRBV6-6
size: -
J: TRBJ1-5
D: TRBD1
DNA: TGTGCCAGCACACGTACCAGGGGGCACCAGCCCCAGCATTTT
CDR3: CASTRTRGHQPQHF

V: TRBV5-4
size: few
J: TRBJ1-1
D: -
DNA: TGTGCCAGCAGCCGCCGGGAGGGGGCTGAAGCTTTCTTT
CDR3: CASSRREGAEAFF

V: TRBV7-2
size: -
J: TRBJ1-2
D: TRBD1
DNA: TGTGCCAGCACACGAGAGGGGGCGCGGGGCTACACCTTC
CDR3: CASTREGARGYTF

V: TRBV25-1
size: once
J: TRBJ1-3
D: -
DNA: TGTGCCAGCAGACAAAGCTCTGGAAACACCATATATTTT
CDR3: CASRQSSGNTIYF

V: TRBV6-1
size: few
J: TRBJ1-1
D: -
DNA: TGTGCCAGCAAGATAGGTGGGAACACTGAAGCTTTCTTT
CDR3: CASKIGGNTEAFF

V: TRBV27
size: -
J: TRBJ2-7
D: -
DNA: TGTGCCAGCAGTTTTGGGCAGGGGCCCTACGAGCAGTACTTC
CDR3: CASSFGQGPYEQYF

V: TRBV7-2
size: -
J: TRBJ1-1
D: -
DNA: TGTGCCAGCAGCTTAGAATTGTACACTGAAGCTTTCTTT
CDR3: CASSLELYTEAFF

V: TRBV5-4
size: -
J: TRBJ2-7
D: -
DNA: TGTGCCAGCAGCCCGTGGTTGGGGGGCGGATCCTACGAGCAGTACTTC
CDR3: CASSPWLGGGSYEQYF

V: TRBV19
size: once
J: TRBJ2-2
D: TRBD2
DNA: TGTGCCAGTAGTGCCCCCCGCGGGGGGGCCTGGGAGCTGTTTTTT
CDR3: CASSAPRGGAWELFF

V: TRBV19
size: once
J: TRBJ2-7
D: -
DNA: TGTGCCAGTAGTATAGGAGGCGGCTCCTACGAGCAGTACTTC
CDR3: CASSIGGGSYEQYF

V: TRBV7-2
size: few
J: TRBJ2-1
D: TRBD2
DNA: TGTGCCAGCAGCGACCGGACTAGCGGGGGTAATGAGCAGTTCTTC
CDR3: CASSDRTSGGNEQFF

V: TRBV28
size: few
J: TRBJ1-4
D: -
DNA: TGTGCCAGCAGTTCCCAGACAACAACTAATGAAAAACTGTTTTTT
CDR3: CASSSQTTTNEKLFF

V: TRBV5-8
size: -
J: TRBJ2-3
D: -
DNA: TGTGCCAGCAGGGGTGGAGGCCTGAAGGCAGATACGCAGTATTTT
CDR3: CASRGGGLKADTQYF

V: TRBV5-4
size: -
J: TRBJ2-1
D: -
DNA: TGTGCCAGCAGCTTGGAACAGTCCTCCTACAATGAGCAGTTCTTC
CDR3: CASSLEQSSYNEQFF

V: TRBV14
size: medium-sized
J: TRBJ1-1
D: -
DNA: TGTGCCAGCAGCGCATTGGGAGGGGCTAGTGAAGCTTTCTTT
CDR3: CASSALGGASEAFF

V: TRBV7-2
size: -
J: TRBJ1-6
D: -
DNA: TGTGCCAGCAGCTTAGCGCGGGGAAGGTCACCCCTCCACTTT
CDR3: CASSLARGRSPLHF

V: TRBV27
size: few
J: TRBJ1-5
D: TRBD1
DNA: TGTGCCAGCAGTTTCGGGACAGGTAGCAATCAGCCCCAGCATTTT
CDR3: CASSFGTGSNQPQHF

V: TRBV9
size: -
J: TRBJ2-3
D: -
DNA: TGTGCCAGCAGCGTAGACCTCAGGGATACGCAGTATTTT
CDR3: CASSVDLRDTQYF

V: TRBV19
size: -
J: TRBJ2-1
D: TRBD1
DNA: TGTGCCAGTACCTTGGGACAGGGGGCCTACAATGAGCAGTTCTTC
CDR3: CASTLGQGAYNEQFF

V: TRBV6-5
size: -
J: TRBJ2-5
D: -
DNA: TGTGCCAGCAATTTTATAGGAGAGACCCAGTACTTC
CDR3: CASNFIGETQYF

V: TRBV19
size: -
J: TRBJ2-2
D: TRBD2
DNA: TGTGCCAGCCCACGGGGGGACACCGGGGAGCTGTTTTTT
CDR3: CASPRGDTGELFF